The count of the clone carrying this TCR beta chain is one. The sample comes from a study of blood T cell repertoires in COVID-19. Study overall: In each case, the material was cDNA or gDNA derived from T cells, B-cell-depleted T cells, or PBMCs.

The CDR3 consists of 14 residues. V lost 3 bases and J lost 8, with 16 bases in between. Germline CDR1 and CDR2: LNHDA and SQIVND (reference sequence). Generated by immunoSEQ multiplex PCR, the TCRdb table keeps only in-frame clones and is missing some. The sample records about 500,000 clones, nearly 90% being singletons. This rearrangement joins TRBV19 to TRBJ1-2; D is undetermined. The specimen sequenced was peripheral blood. This TCR came from a man aged 18-30 years with COVID-19, enrolled during active disease. CDR3 in DNA: TGTGCCAGTAGTATTAGAGGAATCGGTCGAGGCTACACCTTC. This codes for CASSIRGIGRGYTF.